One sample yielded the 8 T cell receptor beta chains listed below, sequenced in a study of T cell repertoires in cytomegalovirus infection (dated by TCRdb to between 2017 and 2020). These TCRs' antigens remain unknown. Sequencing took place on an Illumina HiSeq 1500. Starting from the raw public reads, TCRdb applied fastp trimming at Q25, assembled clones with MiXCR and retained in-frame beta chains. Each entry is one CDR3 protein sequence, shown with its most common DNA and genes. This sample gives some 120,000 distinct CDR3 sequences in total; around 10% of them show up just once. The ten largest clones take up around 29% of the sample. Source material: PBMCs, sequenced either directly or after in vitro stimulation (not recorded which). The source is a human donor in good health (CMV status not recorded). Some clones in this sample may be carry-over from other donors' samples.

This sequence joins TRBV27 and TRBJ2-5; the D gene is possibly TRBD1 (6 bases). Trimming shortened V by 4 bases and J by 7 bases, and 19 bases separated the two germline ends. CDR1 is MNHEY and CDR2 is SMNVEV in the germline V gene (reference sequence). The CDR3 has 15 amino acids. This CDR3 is CASSYSMGDTLTQYF. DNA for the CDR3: TGTGCCAGCAGTTATTCCATGGGGGACACACTGACCCAGTACTTC.

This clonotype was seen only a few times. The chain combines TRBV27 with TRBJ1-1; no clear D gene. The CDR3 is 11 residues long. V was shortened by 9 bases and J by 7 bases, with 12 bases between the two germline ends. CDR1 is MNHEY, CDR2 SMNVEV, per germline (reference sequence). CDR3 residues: CASWGYSEAFF. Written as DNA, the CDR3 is TGTGCCAGTTGGGGTTACAGTGAAGCTTTCTTT.

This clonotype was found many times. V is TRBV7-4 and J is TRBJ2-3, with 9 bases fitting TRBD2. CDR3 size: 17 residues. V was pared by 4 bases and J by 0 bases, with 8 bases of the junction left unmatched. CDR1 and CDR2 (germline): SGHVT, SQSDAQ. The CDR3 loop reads CASSSRAGGTSTDTQYF. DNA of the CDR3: TGTGCCAGCAGCTCGCGCGCGGGAGGGACAAGCACAGATACGCAGTATTTT.

For the CDR3, the DNA is TGTGCCAGCAGTTCGGGACTAGTGGGGCCGTTCTTC. Translating it yields CASSSGLVGPFF. V usage is TRBV12-3 or TRBV12-4 and J usage is TRBJ2-1; 8 nucleotides line up with TRBD2. The CDR3 loop spans 12 amino acids. The V and J ends lost 4 bases and 15 bases, in that order; junction bases with no gene match: 8.

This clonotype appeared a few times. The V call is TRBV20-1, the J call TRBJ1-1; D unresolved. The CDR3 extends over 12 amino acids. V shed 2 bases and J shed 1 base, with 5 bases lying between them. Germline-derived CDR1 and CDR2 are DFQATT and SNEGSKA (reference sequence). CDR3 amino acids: CSARKTNTEAFF. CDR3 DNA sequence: TGCAGTGCTAGAAAAACGAACACTGAAGCTTTCTTT.

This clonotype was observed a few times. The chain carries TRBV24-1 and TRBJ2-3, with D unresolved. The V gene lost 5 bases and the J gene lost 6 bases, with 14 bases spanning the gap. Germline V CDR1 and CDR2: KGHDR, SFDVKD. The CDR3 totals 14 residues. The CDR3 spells CATSVGPVEDTQYF. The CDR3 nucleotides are TGTGCCACCAGTGTAGGCCCAGTGGAGGATACGCAGTATTTT.

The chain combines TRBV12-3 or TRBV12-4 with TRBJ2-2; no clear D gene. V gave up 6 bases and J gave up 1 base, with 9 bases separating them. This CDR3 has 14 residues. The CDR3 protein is CASRKTQNTGELFF. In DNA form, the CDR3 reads TGTGCCAGCAGGAAGACACAGAACACCGGGGAGCTGTTTTTT.

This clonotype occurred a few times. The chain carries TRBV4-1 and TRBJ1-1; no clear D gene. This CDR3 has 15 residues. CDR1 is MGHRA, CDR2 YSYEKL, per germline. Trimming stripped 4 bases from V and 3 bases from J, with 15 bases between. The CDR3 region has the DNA TGCGCCAGCAGCCGAGCCGGGCCGGACTACACTGAAGCTTTCTTT. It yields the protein CASSRAGPDYTEAFF.